This T cell receptor (beta chain) stems from a study of regulatory T cells in long-lasting Graves disease. Study outcomes and limitations: Newly diagnosed Graves' patients exceeded persistent ones in TCR diversity.

The authors built TCR beta libraries using iRepertoire HTBI primers and Arm-PCR of CDR3 regions. TCRdb re-analysed the multiplex PCR reads in MiXCR, keeping a single row per CDR3 protein. The table lists approximately 350,000 distinct CDR3 sequences, about 12% of them singletons, with approximately 19% in the top ten. Time point given: newly diagnosed GD, antithyroid drugs for less than 3 months. Researchers made the TCR library from RNA that was extracted from PBMCs. The table lists this clonotype with many counts. As yet, its antigen is unknown. The same sample was also studied in work on T cells in Graves' hyperthyroidism and ophthalmopathy. That report notes: Every diagnosis used clinical symptoms, serum thyroxine and TRAb, thyroid ultrasound and orbital computed tomography. Stable hyperthyroidism was separated from ophthalmopathy by a model based on 13 V-J features.

The sequencing here drew on peripheral blood mononuclear cells (PBMCs), taken at new diagnosis, from a patient treated with antithyroid drugs. This TCR derives from a woman aged 18 to 35 with Graves disease.

The CDR3 region has the DNA TGCAGTGCTAGAGATCGAGTACAGGGAGCAAACACCATATATTTT. It is translated as CSARDRVQGANTIYF. The J gene is TRBJ1-3, the V gene TRBV20-1; possible D gene TRBD1, 6 bases. CDR1 DFQATT and CDR2 SNEGSKA come from the germline V gene (reference sequence). The V gene lost 0 bases and the J gene lost 6 bases, with 15 bases spanning the gap. The CDR3 loop spans 15 amino acids.